This T cell receptor beta chain was captured in a study of Graves' ophthalmopathy and Graves' hyperthyroidism. General study results and limits: Its predictions of ophthalmopathy progression gave the model over 65% sensitivity and 72.22% specificity. Detection in blood was also observed for most expanded thyroid clonotypes above 0.001 frequency.

RNA transcripts yielded amplified TCR beta CDR3 regions. HTBI primers primed a first-round RT-PCR, and a second-round multiplex PCR followed. In TCRdb, the multiplex PCR reads were re-called with MiXCR into one record per CDR3 protein. The sample includes 300,000 to 350,000 distinct CDR3 sequences, under 20% seen only once; the top ten take around an eighth. Ten or more counts support this clonotype. The antigen remains unidentified. CAS ≥3, NOSPECS ≥4, moderate-to-severe activity and duration under 3 months marked donors with ophthalmopathy. The starting material, around 9.3 ml of fresh peripheral blood, provided the PBMCs. CDR1 is MDHEN and CDR2 is SYDVKM in the germline V gene. V lost 3 bases and J lost 0, with 8 bases in between. This CDR3 is 14 amino acids long.

This TCR was recovered from an adult man with Graves' ophthalmopathy. This chain uses TRBV28 with TRBJ1-2, with no clear D. Sequences were obtained from peripheral blood. CDR3 in DNA: TGTGCCAGCAGTTTTGGGCAAGCTAACTATGGCTACACCTTC. Translation: CASSFGQANYGYTF.